The clone carrying this TCR beta chain has only one observation. This entry belongs to a study of T cell responses to AZD1222 COVID-19 vaccine. TCRdb's copy holds only in-frame clones and misses some; the assay was immunoSEQ multiplex PCR. The sample lists about 100,000 clones, about 87% occurring once. This clonotype originated in an adult in good health. The sequencing here drew on peripheral blood, taken on day 0 of MenACWY control vaccination.

The CDR3 is CASSLEGRGSEGYTF. In DNA, the CDR3 is TGTGCCAGCAGCTTAGAAGGCAGGGGGTCGGAGGGCTACACCTTC. The chain is built from TRBV7-9 and TRBJ1-2; 7 nucleotides align to TRBD1. Germline CDR1 and CDR2: SEHNR and FQNEAQ (reference sequence). The CDR3 covers 15 residues. Unmatched junction bases numbered 10, after V lost 1 base and J lost 8 bases.